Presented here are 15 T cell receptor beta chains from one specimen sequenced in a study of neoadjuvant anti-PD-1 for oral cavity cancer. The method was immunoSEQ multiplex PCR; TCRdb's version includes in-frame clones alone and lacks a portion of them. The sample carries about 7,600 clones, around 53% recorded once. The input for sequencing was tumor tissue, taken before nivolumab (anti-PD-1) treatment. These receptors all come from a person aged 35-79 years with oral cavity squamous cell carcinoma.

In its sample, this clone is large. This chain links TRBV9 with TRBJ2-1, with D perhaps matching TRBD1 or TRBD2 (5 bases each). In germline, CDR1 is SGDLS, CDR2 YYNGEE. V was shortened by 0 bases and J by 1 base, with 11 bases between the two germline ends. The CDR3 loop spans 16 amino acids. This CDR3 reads CASSVGRDPSYNEQFF. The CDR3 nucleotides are TGTGCCAGCAGCGTAGGAAGGGACCCTTCCTACAATGAGCAGTTCTTC.

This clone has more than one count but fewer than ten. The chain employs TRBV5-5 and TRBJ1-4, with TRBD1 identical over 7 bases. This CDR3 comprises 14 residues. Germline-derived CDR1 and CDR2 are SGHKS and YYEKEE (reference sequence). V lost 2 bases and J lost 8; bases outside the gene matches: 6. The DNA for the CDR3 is TGTGCCAGCAGCTTCGGACAGGTTGGAGAAAAACTGTTTTTT. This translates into CASSFGQVGEKLFF.

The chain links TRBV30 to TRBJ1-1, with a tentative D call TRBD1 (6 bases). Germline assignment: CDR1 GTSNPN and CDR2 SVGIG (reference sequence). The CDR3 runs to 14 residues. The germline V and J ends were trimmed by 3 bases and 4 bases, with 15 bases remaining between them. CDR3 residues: CAWRGGAFVTEAFF. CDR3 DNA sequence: TGTGCCTGGAGAGGGGGGGCGTTCGTCACTGAAGCTTTCTTT.

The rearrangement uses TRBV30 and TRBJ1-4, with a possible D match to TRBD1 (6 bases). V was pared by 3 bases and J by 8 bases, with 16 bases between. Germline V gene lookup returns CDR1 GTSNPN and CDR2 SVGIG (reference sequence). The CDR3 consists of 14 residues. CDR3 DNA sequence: TGTGCCTGGAGCGAACAGGGTTCGGGGGAAAAACTGTTTTTT. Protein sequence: CAWSEQGSGEKLFF.

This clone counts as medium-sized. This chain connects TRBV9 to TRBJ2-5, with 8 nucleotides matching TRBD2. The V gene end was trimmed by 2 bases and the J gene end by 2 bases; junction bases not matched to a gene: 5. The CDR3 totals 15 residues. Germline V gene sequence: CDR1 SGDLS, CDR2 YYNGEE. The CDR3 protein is CASSVGLGGQETQYF. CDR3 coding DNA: TGTGCCAGCAGCGTGGGACTAGGGGGGCAAGAGACCCAGTACTTC.

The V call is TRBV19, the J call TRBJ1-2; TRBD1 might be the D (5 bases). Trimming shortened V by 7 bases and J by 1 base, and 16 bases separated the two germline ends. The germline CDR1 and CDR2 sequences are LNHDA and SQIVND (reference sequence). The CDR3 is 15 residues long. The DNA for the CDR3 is TGTGCCAGTACTAAAGGGGACGGACTTAACTATGGCTACACCTTC. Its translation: CASTKGDGLNYGYTF.

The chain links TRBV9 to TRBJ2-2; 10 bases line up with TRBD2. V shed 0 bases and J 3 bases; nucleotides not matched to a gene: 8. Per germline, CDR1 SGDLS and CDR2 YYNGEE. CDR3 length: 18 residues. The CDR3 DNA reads TGTGCCAGCAGCGTAGAGGGACTAGCGCATAGATACACCGGGGAGCTGTTTTTT. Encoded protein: CASSVEGLAHRYTGELFF.

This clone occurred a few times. This chain's CDR3 is CASRREKLFF. In DNA, the CDR3 is TGTGCCAGCAGGCGTGAAAAACTGTTTTTT. The chain combines TRBV28 with TRBJ1-4; no firm D call. V was shortened by 6 bases and J by 7 bases, with 3 bases between the two germline ends. This CDR3 contains 10 residues. CDR1 is MDHEN and CDR2 is SYDVKM in the germline V gene.

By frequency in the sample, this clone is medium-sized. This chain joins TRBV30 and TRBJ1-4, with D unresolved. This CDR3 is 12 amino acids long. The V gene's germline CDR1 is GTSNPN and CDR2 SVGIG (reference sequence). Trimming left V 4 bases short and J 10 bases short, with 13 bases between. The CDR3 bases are TGTGCCTGGACCCTACAGCGCGGAAAACTGTTTTTT. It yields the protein CAWTLQRGKLFF.

This CDR3 reads CASTLRGYEQYF. DNA of the CDR3: TGTGCCAGTACCCTACGGGGCTACGAGCAGTACTTC. The V and J genes are TRBV19 and TRBJ2-7; the D gene is possibly TRBD2 (5 bases). V was cut by 7 bases and J by 3 bases, with 10 bases left in between. The germline V gene encodes CDR1 LNHDA and CDR2 SQIVND (reference sequence). There are 12 residues in the CDR3.

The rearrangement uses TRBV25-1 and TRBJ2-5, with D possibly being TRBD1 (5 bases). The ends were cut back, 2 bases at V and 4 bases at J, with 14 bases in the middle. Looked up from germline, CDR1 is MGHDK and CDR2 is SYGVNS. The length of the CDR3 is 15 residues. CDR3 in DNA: TGTGCCAGCAGTGAAGCGTGGGGCGCTGGAGAGACCCAGTACTTC. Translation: CASSEAWGAGETQYF.

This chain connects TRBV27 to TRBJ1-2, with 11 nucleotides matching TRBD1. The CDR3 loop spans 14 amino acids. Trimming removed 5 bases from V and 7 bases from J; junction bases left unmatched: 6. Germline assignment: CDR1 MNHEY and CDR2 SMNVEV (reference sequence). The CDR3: CASSPWGTGGGYTF. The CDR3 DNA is TGTGCCAGCAGTCCATGGGGGACAGGGGGTGGCTACACCTTC.

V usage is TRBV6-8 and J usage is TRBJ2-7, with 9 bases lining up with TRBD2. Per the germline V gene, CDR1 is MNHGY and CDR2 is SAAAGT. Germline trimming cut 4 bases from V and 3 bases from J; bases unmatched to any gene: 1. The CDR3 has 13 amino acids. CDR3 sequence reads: CASSSAGGYEQYF. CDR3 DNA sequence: TGTGCCAGCAGTTCAGCGGGAGGCTACGAGCAGTACTTC.

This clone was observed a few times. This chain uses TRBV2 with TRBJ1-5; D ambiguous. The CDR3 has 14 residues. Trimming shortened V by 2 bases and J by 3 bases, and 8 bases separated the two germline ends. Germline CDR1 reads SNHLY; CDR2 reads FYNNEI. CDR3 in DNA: TGTGCCAGCAGTGAACAGGTCGCCAATCAGCCCCAGCATTTT. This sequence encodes CASSEQVANQPQHF.

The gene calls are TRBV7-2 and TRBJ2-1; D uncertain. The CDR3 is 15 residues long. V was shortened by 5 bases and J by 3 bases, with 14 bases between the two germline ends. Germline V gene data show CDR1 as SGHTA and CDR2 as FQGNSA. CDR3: CASSRSREDYNEQFF. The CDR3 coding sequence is TGTGCCAGCAGCCGGTCACGAGAGGACTACAATGAGCAGTTCTTC.